A single count supports the clone carrying this T cell receptor beta chain. This sample is part of a study of OX40 agonist ivuxolimab in advanced cancers. Across the whole study: Averaging 60 years in age, with a range of about 23 to 79, the cohort was around 83% male. Partial responses were observed in three patients, of whom one had hepatocellular carcinoma and two had cutaneous melanoma.

Trimming shortened V by 5 bases and J by 5 bases, and 18 bases separated the two germline ends. Germline V lookup: CDR1 SGHVS, CDR2 FQNEAQ. This CDR3 spans 15 amino acids. The repertoire was sequenced with immunoSEQ multiplex PCR; TCRdb's copy has only in-frame clones and lacks some. The sample consists of fewer than 100,000 clones, roughly nine tenths of them appearing once. The TCR sequence derives from an adult with an advanced solid tumor such as melanoma, head and neck, liver or kidney cancer. V gene TRBV7-8 combines with J gene TRBJ1-2; D possibly corresponds to TRBD1 (6 bases). Sample: CD4+ or CD8+ T cells sorted from blood, taken in a trial of the OX40 agonist ivuxolimab. CDR3 protein: CASSQSAGGGYGYTF. In nucleotides, the CDR3 is TGTGCCAGCAGCCAAAGCGCCGGAGGGGGGTATGGCTACACCTTC.